This TCR beta chain was sequenced during a study of T-cell memory formation after mild COVID-19. Overall study: In these data, TCR clusters were largely donor specific.

CDR3 length: 16 amino acids. Trimming removed 4 bases from V and 2 bases from J, with 17 bases in between. Germline values: CDR1 LGHNA, CDR2 YSLEER. The authors produced TCR alpha and TCR beta cDNA libraries with sample barcodes and UMIs by 5'RACE using constant-segment primers. TCRdb fed the 5' RACE reads into MiXCR, producing one record per CDR3 protein. The table records hundreds of thousands of distinct CDR3 sequences, approximately 13% of them present only once. Whole-study findings and limits: The finding that pre-infection memory included some responding clones suggested that cross-reactive memory joined. Clones contracting across day 15 to 85 had a balanced CD4/CD8 profile; later expanding clones leaned CD4+.

This clonotype occurred a few times. Its antigen is as yet unknown. The clonotype was recovered from a man between 18 and 29 years old who had mild COVID-19 (a few samples of this study predate the infection). Cell type and time point are not known. Sample: PBMCs or a T cell subset sorted from them (not recorded which). The chain joins TRBV4-3 to TRBJ2-5, with TRBD2 as a possible D gene (6 bases). The CDR3 loop is CASSPSIGGGQETQYF. CDR3 bases: TGCGCCAGCAGCCCTTCGATCGGGGGAGGACAAGAGACCCAGTACTTC.